The sequence of this T cell receptor (beta chain) was determined in a study of T cell changes during pregnancy in multiple sclerosis. The method was immunoSEQ multiplex PCR; TCRdb's version includes in-frame clones alone and lacks a portion of them. The table has roughly 100,000 clones, about 90% seen once. The sequencing here drew on peripheral blood, taken before pregnancy. The origin of this receptor is a female donor with multiple sclerosis, enrolled in a pregnancy study.

CDR3 in DNA: TGTGCCAGTAGGGGGTCGGGGACTTCTCGAGAAAAACTGTTTTTT. Protein sequence: CASRGSGTSREKLFF. This rearrangement joins TRBV19 to TRBJ1-4; D is perhaps TRBD1 (5 bases). V lost 6 bases to trimming and J lost 8 bases, with 19 bases between them. The germline V gene encodes CDR1 LNHDA and CDR2 SQIVND (reference sequence). This CDR3 has 15 residues.